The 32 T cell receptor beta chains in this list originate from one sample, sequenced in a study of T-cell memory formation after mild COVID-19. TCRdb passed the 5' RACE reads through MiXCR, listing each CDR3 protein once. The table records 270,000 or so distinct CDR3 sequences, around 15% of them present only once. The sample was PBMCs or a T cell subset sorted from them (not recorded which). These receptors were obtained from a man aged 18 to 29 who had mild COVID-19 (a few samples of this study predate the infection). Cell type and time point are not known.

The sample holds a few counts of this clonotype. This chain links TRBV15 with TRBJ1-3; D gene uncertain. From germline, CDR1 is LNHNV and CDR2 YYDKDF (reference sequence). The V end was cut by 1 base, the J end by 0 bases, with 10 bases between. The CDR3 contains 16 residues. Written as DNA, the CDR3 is TGTGCCACCAGCAGAGCCCCCCCCCTCTCTGGAAACACCATATATTTT. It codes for CATSRAPPLSGNTIYF. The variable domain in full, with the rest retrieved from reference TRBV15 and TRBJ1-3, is DAMVIQNPRYQVTQFGKPVTLSCSQTLNHNVMYWYQQKSSQAPKLLFHYYDKDFNNEADTPDNFQSRRPNTSFCFLDIRSPGLGDTAMYLCATSRAPPLSGNTIYFGEGSWLTVV.

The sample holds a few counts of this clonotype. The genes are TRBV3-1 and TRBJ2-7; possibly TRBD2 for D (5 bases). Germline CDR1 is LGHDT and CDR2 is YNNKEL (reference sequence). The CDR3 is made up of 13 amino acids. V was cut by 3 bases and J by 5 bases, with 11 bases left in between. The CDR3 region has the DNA TGTGCCAGCAGCCACTCCAGCGGCGACGAGCAGTACTTC. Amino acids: CASSHSSGDEQYF.

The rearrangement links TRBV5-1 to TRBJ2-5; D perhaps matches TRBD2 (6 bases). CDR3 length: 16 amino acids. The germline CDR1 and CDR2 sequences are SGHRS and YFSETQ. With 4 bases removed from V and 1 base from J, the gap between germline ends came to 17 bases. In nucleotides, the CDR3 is TGCGCCAGCAGCCCGGGGGTATCTAATCTCCAAGAGACCCAGTACTTC. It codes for CASSPGVSNLQETQYF.

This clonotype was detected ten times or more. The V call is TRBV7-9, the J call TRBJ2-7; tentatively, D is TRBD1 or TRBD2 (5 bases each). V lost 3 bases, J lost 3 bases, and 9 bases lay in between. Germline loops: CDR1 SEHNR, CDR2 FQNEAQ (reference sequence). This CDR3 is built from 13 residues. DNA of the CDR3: TGTGCCAGCAGCTTCCGGGACGTCTACGAGCAGTACTTC. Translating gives CASSFRDVYEQYF.

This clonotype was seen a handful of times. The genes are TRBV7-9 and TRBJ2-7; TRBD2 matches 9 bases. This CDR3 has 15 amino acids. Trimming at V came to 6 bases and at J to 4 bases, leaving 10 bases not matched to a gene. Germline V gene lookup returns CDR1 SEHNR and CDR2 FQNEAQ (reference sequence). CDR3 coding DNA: TGTGCCAGCAGAGTCGGCGGGGGGGTGTCATACGAGCAGTACTTC. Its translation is CASRVGGGVSYEQYF. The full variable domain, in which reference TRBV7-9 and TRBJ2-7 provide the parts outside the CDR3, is DTGVSQNPRHKITKRGQNVTFRCDPISEHNRLYWYRQTLGQGPEFLTYFQNEAQLEKSRLLSDRFSAERPKGSFSTLEIQRTEQGDSAMYLCASRVGGGVSYEQYFGPGTRLTVT.

The CDR3 nucleotides are TGCAGTGCCACGCTGGTCAACTATGGCTACACCTTC. Its protein is CSATLVNYGYTF. The genes are TRBV20-1 and TRBJ1-2; D gene unclear. This CDR3 region has 12 residues. The V gene's germline CDR1 is DFQATT and CDR2 SNEGSKA (reference sequence). Trimming removed 6 bases from V and 2 bases from J, with 10 bases in between.

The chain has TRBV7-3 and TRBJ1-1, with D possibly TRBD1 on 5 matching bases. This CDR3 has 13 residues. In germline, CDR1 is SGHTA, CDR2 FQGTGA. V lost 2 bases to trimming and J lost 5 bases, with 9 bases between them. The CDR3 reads CASSLYEGTEAFF. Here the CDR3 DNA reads TGTGCCAGCAGCTTATATGAGGGGACTGAAGCTTTCTTT.

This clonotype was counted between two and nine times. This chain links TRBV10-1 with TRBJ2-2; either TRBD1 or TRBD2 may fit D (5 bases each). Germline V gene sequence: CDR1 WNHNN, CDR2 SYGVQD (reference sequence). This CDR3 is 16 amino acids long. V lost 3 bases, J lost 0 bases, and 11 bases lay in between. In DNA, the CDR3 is TGCGCCAGCAGTGATTGGGGGAGCGCGAACACCGGGGAGCTGTTTTTT. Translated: CASSDWGSANTGELFF.

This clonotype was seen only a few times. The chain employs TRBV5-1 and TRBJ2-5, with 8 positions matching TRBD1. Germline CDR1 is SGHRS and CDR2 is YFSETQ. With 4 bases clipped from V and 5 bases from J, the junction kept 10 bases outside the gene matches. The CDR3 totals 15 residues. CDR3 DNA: TGCGCCAGCAGCCCATTCGGACAGGGTGGGGAGACCCAGTACTTC. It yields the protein CASSPFGQGGETQYF.

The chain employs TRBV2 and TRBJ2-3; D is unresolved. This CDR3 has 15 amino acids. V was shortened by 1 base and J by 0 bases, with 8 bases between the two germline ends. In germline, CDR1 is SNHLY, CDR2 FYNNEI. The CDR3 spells CASSEVESSTDTQYF. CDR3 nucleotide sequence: TGTGCCAGCAGTGAAGTGGAATCTAGCACAGATACGCAGTATTTT.

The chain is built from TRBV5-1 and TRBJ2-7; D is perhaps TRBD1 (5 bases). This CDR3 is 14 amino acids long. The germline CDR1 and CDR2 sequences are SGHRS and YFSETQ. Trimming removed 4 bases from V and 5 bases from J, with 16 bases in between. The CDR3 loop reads CASSRTYASDEQYV. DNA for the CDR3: TGCGCCAGCAGCCGGACATACGCTTCGGACGAGCAGTACGTC.

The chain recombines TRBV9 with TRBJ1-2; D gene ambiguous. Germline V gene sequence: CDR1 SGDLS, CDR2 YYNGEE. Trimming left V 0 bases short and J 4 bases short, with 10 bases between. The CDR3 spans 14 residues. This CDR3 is CASSVATQSYGYTF. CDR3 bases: TGTGCCAGCAGCGTAGCTACGCAGTCCTATGGCTACACCTTC.

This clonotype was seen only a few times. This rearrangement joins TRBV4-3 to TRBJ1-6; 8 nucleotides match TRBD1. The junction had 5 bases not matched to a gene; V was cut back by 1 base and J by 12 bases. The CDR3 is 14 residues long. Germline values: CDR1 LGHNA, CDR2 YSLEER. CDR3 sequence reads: CASSQGGRGQPLHF. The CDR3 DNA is TGCGCCAGCAGCCAAGGCGGCAGGGGGCAACCCCTCCACTTT.

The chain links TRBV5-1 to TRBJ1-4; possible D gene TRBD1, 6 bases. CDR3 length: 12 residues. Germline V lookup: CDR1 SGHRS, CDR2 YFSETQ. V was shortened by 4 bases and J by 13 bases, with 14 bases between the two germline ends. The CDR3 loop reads CASSELQGALFF. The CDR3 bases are TGCGCCAGCAGCGAACTACAGGGAGCACTGTTTTTT.

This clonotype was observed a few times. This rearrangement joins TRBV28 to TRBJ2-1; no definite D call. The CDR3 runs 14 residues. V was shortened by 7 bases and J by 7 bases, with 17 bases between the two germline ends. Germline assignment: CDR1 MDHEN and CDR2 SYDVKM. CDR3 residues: CASNPTRPRNEQFF. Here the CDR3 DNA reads TGTGCCAGCAACCCGACCCGCCCTAGGAATGAGCAGTTCTTC.

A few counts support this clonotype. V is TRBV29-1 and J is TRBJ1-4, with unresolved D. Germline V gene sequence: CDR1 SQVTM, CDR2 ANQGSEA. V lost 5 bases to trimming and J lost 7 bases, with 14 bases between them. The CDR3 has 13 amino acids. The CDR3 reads CSVKPTRSEKLFF. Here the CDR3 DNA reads TGCAGCGTTAAACCCACCCGATCTGAAAAACTGTTTTTT.

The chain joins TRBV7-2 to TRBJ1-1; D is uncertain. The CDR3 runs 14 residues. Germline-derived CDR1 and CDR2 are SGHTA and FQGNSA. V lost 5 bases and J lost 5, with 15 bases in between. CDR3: CASSLDLHATEAFF. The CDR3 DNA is TGTGCCAGCAGCCTAGACCTACACGCTACTGAAGCTTTCTTT.

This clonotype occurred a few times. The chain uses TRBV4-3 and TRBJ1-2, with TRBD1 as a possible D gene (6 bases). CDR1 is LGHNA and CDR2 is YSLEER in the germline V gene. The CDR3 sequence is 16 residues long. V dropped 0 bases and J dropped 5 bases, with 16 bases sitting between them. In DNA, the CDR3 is TGCGCCAGCAGCCAAGATGGGACACCCGGGAGGTATGGCTACACCTTC. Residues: CASSQDGTPGRYGYTF.

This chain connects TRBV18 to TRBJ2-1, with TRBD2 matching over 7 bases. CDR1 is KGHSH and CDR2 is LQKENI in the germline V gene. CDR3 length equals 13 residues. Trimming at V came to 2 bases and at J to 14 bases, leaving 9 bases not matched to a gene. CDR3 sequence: CASSPGQLAVKFF. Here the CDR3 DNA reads TGTGCCAGCTCACCAGGTCAGCTAGCGGTTAAGTTCTTC.

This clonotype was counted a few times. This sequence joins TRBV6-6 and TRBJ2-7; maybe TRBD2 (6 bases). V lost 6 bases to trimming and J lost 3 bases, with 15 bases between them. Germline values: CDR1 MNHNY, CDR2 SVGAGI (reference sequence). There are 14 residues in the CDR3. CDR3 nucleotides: TGTGCCAGCAGCCCTACGACGGGGGACTACGAGCAGTACTTC. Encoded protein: CASSPTTGDYEQYF.

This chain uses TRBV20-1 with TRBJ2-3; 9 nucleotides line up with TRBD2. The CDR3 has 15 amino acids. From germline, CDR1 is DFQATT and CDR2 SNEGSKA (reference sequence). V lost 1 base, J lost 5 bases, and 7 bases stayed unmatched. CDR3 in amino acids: CSARGPASGVDTQYF. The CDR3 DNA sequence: TGCAGTGCTAGAGGACCCGCTAGCGGGGTAGATACGCAGTATTTT.

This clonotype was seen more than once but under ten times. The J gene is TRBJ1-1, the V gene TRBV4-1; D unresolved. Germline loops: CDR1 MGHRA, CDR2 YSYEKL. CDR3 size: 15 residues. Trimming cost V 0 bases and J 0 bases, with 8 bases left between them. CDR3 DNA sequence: TGCGCCAGCAGCCAAGATTGGGGTTTGAACACTGAAGCTTTCTTT. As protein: CASSQDWGLNTEAFF.

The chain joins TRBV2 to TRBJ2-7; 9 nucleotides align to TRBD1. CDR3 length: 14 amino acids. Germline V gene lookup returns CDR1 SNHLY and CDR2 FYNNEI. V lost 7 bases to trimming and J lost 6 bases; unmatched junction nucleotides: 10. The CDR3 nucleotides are TGTGCCAGCACCCAGGGACAGGGTCTAGTCGAGCAGTACTTC. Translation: CASTQGQGLVEQYF. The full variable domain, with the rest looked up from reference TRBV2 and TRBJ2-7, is EPEVTQTPSHQVTQMGQEVILRCVPISNHLYFYWYRQILGQKVEFLVSFYNNEISEKSEIFDDQFSVERPDGSNFTLKIRSTKLEDSAMYFCASTQGQGLVEQYFGPGTRLTVT.

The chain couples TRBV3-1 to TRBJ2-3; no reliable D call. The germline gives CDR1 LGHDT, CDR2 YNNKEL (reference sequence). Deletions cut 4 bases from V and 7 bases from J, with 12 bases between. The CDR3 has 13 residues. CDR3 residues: CASSLRSDHTQYF. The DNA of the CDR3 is TGTGCCAGCAGCCTCCGGTCAGACCATACGCAGTATTTT.

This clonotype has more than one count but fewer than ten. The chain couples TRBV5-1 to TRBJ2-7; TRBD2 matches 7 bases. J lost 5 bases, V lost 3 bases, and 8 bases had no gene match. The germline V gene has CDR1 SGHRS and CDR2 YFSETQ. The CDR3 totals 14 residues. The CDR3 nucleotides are TGCGCCAGCAGCTCCCGGACTAGGGCCGACGAGCAGTACTTC. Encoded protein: CASSSRTRADEQYF.

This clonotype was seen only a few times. For the CDR3, the DNA is TGCAGTGCTAGTGGTTCGACCACTGAAGCTTTCTTT. It codes for CSASGSTTEAFF. The chain uses TRBV20-1 and TRBJ1-1; D remains unclear. Trimming cost V 3 bases and J 4 bases, with 9 bases left between them. Germline V lookup: CDR1 DFQATT, CDR2 SNEGSKA (reference sequence). The CDR3 runs to 12 residues.

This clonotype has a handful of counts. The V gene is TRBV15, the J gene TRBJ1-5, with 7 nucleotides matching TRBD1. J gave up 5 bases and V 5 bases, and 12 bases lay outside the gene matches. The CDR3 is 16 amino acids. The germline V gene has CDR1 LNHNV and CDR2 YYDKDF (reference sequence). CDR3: CATSFRQGYPDQPQHF. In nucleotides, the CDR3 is TGTGCCACCAGCTTTCGACAGGGATACCCGGATCAGCCCCAGCATTTT.

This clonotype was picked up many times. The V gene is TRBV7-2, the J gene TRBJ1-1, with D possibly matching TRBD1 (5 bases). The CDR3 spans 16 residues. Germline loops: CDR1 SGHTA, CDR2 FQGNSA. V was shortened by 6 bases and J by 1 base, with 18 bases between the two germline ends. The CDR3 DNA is TGTGCCAGCAGTGGGGCCCGGGGGGGAACGAACACTGAAGCTTTCTTT. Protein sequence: CASSGARGGTNTEAFF.

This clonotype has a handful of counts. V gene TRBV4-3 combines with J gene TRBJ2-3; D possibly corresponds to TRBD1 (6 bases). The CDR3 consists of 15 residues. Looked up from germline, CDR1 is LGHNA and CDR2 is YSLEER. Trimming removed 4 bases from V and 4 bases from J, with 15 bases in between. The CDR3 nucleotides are TGCGCCAGCAGCCTGACAGGAGTGATCCCAGATACGCAGTATTTT. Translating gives CASSLTGVIPDTQYF.

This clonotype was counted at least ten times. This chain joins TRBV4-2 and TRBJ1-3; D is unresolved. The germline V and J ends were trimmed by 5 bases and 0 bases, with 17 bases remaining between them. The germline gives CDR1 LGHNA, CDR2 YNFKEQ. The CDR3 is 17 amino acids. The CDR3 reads CASSARRWNNSGNTIYF. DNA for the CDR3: TGTGCCAGCAGCGCCCGACGCTGGAATAACTCTGGAAACACCATATATTTT.

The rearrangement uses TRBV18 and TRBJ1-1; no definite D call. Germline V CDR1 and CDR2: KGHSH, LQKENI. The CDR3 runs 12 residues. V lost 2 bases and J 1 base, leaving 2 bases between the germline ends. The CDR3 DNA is TGTGCCAGCTCACCAGAGAACACTGAAGCTTTCTTT. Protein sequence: CASSPENTEAFF. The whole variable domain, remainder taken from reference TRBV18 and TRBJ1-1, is NAGVMQNPRHLVRRRGQEARLRCSPMKGHSHVYWYRQLPEEGLKFMVYLQKENIIDESGMPKERFSAEFPKEGPSILRIQQVVRGDSAAYFCASSPENTEAFFGQGTRLTVV.

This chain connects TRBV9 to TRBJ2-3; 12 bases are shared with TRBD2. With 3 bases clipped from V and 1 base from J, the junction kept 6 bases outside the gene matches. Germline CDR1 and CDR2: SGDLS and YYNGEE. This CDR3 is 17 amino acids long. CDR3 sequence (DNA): TGTGCCAGCAGCGCGAGGACTAGCGGGGAACGCACAGATACGCAGTATTTT. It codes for CASSARTSGERTDTQYF. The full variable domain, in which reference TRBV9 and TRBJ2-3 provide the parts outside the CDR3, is DSGVTQTPKHLITATGQRVTLRCSPRSGDLSVYWYQQSLDQGLQFLIQYYNGEERAKGNILERFSAQQFPDLHSELNLSSLELGDSALYFCASSARTSGERTDTQYFGPGTRLTVL.